Shown below are 23 T cell receptor beta chains from a single sample sequenced in a study of vaccination and CD4 T cells after COVID-19. The treatment was: roughly 10-day PBMC culture with coronavirus spike peptide pools or control peptides (ViraFEST assay). The Oncomine TCR Beta short-read assay was what sequenced the DNA obtained from cultured CD4+ T cells. Each CDR3 protein is one row after TCRdb ran MiXCR on the PCR reads. The sample lists around 11,000 distinct CDR3 sequences; around 41% were seen once. Antigen specificity for these receptors is unknown. Specimen: CD4+ T cells from blood, cultured in vitro. The receptors derive from a human donor who had recovered from COVID-19.

The gene calls are TRBV7-9 and TRBJ1-5, with D unclear. The germline V gene has CDR1 SEHNR and CDR2 FQNEAQ (reference sequence). Deletions cut 6 bases from V and 7 bases from J, with 22 bases between. This CDR3 has 16 residues. CDR3 bases: TGTGCCAGCAGTAAATTAGGAGGGTCCCCGGGACAGCCCCAGCATTTT. It is translated as CASSKLGGSPGQPQHF.

This clonotype was observed a handful of times. The V and J genes are TRBV7-8 and TRBJ1-3, with D possibly TRBD1 on 5 matching bases. Germline V gene data show CDR1 as SGHVS and CDR2 as FQNEAQ. The CDR3 has 16 amino acids. V shed 0 bases and J shed 0 bases, with 9 bases lying between them. The CDR3 DNA sequence: TGTGCCAGCAGCTTAGCGCTGGGGCGCTCTGGAAACACCATATATTTT. Amino acids: CASSLALGRSGNTIYF.

This clonotype appeared a few times. Written as DNA, the CDR3 is TGTGCCAGCAGCTTAGCTTTAGCCGAGCACTATGGCTACACCTTC. Amino acids: CASSLALAEHYGYTF. V gene TRBV7-9 combines with J gene TRBJ1-2; the D is unclear. The CDR3 totals 15 residues. The V and J ends lost 0 bases and 3 bases respectively, with 11 bases between them. Germline V lookup: CDR1 SEHNR, CDR2 FQNEAQ (reference sequence).

V is TRBV2 and J is TRBJ1-5; perhaps TRBD1 as D (5 bases). Germline V gene data show CDR1 as SNHLY and CDR2 as FYNNEI. The CDR3 loop spans 13 amino acids. V lost 7 bases and J 0 bases, leaving 7 bases between the germline ends. CDR3 DNA sequence: TGTGCCAGCACAGGGAATAGCAATCAGCCCCAGCATTTT. Residues: CASTGNSNQPQHF.

This sequence joins TRBV7-9 and TRBJ2-5, with D hard to call. The CDR3 loop spans 14 amino acids. Trimming took off 0 bases at V and 5 bases at J, with 10 bases between the two ends. Germline values: CDR1 SEHNR, CDR2 FQNEAQ (reference sequence). In nucleotides, the CDR3 is TGTGCCAGCAGCTTAGCGCATCCCGGCGAGACCCAGTACTTC. It encodes CASSLAHPGETQYF.

This chain links TRBV28 with TRBJ1-1; 8 positions match TRBD1. CDR3 length: 12 residues. Germline V gene data show CDR1 as MDHEN and CDR2 as SYDVKM. V was clipped by 6 bases and J by 10 bases; unmatched bases: 7. CDR3 DNA: TGTGCCAGCAGCGGGGACAGGCTGGCAGCTTTCTTT. It specifies CASSGDRLAAFF.

This clonotype turned up a few times. The rearrangement links TRBV12-3 or TRBV12-4 to TRBJ1-1; D perhaps matches TRBD1 (5 bases). V lost 5 bases to trimming and J lost 10 bases, with 11 bases between them. CDR3 length equals 11 residues. As DNA, the CDR3 is TGTGCCAGCAGTCAAGGGACCTCAGCTTTCTTT. Translation gives CASSQGTSAFF.

There are a few counts of this clonotype. The chain joins TRBV6-1 to TRBJ1-1; D not certain. CDR1 and CDR2 (germline): MNHNS, SASEGT. This CDR3 has 16 amino acids. Trimming left V 6 bases short and J 0 bases short, with 17 bases between. In nucleotides, the CDR3 is TGTGCCAGCAGCAATAACGGATATGGTATGAACACTGAAGCTTTCTTT. Its translation is CASSNNGYGMNTEAFF.

This clonotype came up a few times. DNA of the CDR3: TGCAGTGCTAGAGATCAGGGGGGGGTGAACACTGAAGCTTTCTTT. Encoded protein: CSARDQGGVNTEAFF. This chain links TRBV20-1 with TRBJ1-1, with TRBD1 identical over 7 bases. Unmatched junction bases numbered 4, after V lost 0 bases and J lost 0 bases. The CDR3 has 15 amino acids. The germline CDR1 and CDR2 sequences are DFQATT and SNEGSKA (reference sequence).

CDR3 bases: TGTGCCAGCAGAAAACTAGCGGGGGAGTTGAGGTCAGAGACCCAGTACTTC. This sequence encodes CASRKLAGELRSETQYF. This chain uses TRBV28 with TRBJ2-5, with 11 nucleotides matching TRBD2. V was pared by 6 bases and J by 4 bases, with 13 bases of the junction left unmatched. CDR1 and CDR2 (germline): MDHEN, SYDVKM. This CDR3 spans 17 amino acids.

Only a few counts were recorded for this clonotype. V is TRBV7-3 and J is TRBJ1-1, with 7 bases lining up with TRBD1. Germline V gene data show CDR1 as SGHTA and CDR2 as FQGTGA. CDR3 length: 16 residues. With V trimmed by 1 base and J by 1 base, 6 bases remained unmatched. The CDR3 DNA sequence: TGTGCCAGCAGCTTAAGCGGCAGGGGGGAGAACACTGAAGCTTTCTTT. Its protein is CASSLSGRGENTEAFF.

The genes are TRBV7-9 and TRBJ1-3, with D hard to call. Germline values: CDR1 SEHNR, CDR2 FQNEAQ (reference sequence). This CDR3 comprises 16 residues. V was pared by 5 bases and J by 0 bases, with 14 bases between. This CDR3 reads CASSPLTAFSGNTIYF. The CDR3 DNA reads TGTGCCAGCAGCCCCCTCACAGCCTTCTCTGGAAACACCATATATTTT.

As regards this clonotype: As the CDR3 is not closed by the conserved phenylalanine or tryptophan, this likely results from a read error. The chain employs TRBV6-1 and TRBJ1-4, with no clear D. V was clipped by 6 bases and J by 8 bases, with 13 bases between them. Germline V gene sequence: CDR1 MNHNS, CDR2 SASEGT. The CDR3 is 13 residues long. CDR3 in DNA: TGTGCCAGCAGGGACCTTGTCCGCGAAAAACTGTTTTCT. Translating it yields CASRDLVREKLFS.

This clonotype is labeled as medium-sized. The chain is built from TRBV7-9 and TRBJ1-6; D call uncertain. The V end was cut by 11 bases, the J end by 7 bases, with 21 bases between. Germline CDR1 is SEHNR and CDR2 is FQNEAQ (reference sequence). This CDR3 region has 15 residues. CDR3 amino acids: CAAAVGGGYNSPLHF. CDR3 bases: TGTGCCGCCGCGGTGGGAGGAGGGTACAATTCACCCCTCCACTTT.

This clonotype occurred a few times. The chain uses TRBV12-3 or TRBV12-4 and TRBJ1-5; D gene ambiguous. V was trimmed by 5 bases and J by 10 bases, leaving 9 bases between them. The CDR3 length is 11 residues. This CDR3 is CASSRIGPQHF. For the CDR3, the DNA is TGTGCCAGCAGTCGTATAGGCCCCCAGCATTTT.

The rearrangement uses TRBV2 and TRBJ1-1, with D perhaps TRBD1 (5 bases). The germline gives CDR1 SNHLY, CDR2 FYNNEI. The V and J ends lost 8 bases and 4 bases respectively, with 17 bases between them. This CDR3 region has 14 residues. Written as DNA, the CDR3 is TGTGCCAGCTCTTTTGGCAGGGAGGGCACTGAAGCTTTCTTT. The encoded protein is CASSFGREGTEAFF.

This clonotype was observed a handful of times. The chain uses TRBV5-1 and TRBJ2-3; 7 nucleotides match TRBD1. V shed 4 bases and J 1 base; nucleotides not matched to a gene: 9. The CDR3 consists of 16 residues. The germline V gene encodes CDR1 SGHRS and CDR2 YFSETQ. The CDR3 nucleotides read TGCGCCAGCAGCGTTTCAGGGGGTCTCGGCACAGATACGCAGTATTTT. This gives the protein CASSVSGGLGTDTQYF.

The rearrangement links TRBV7-2 to TRBJ2-7; the D gene is possibly TRBD1 (6 bases). V was pared by 0 bases and J by 2 bases, with 11 bases between. CDR1 and CDR2 (germline): SGHTA, FQGNSA. The CDR3 runs 15 residues. CDR3 protein: CASSLAARDTYEQYF. CDR3 coding DNA: TGTGCCAGCAGCTTAGCAGCACGGGACACCTACGAGCAGTACTTC.

This clonotype was seen just once. The chain is built from TRBV7-6 and TRBJ2-1; TRBD1 might be the D (6 bases). Per the germline V gene, CDR1 is SGHVS and CDR2 is FNYEAQ. The CDR3 extends over 14 amino acids. The V gene lost 3 bases and the J gene lost 4 bases, with 10 bases spanning the gap. CDR3 nucleotides: TGTGCCAGCAGCTTGGGACACGGTTACAATGAGCAGTTCTTC. It is translated as CASSLGHGYNEQFF.

In this sample, this clonotype turned up a few times. V usage is TRBV6-1 and J usage is TRBJ2-1; 7 nucleotides agree with TRBD2. The CDR3 runs to 16 residues. J gave up 3 bases and V 5 bases, and 10 bases lay outside the gene matches. The germline gives CDR1 MNHNS, CDR2 SASEGT. CDR3 sequence reads: CASSPRGGAYYNEQFF. The CDR3 DNA sequence: TGTGCCAGCAGTCCACGGGGAGGGGCCTACTACAATGAGCAGTTCTTC.

V is TRBV10-1 and J is TRBJ2-3; D uncertain. V shed 3 bases and J shed 1 base, with 5 bases lying between them. This CDR3 comprises 13 residues. The germline gives CDR1 WNHNN, CDR2 SYGVQD (reference sequence). This CDR3 is CASSDSGTDTQYF. The CDR3, as DNA: TGCGCCAGCAGTGACTCGGGCACAGATACGCAGTATTTT.

The chain combines TRBV2 with TRBJ2-2, with a tentative D call TRBD2 (5 bases). CDR3 length equals 12 residues. V was cut by 4 bases and J by 7 bases, with 7 bases left in between. Germline CDR1 and CDR2: SNHLY and FYNNEI. CDR3 protein: CASSVGVGELFF. DNA of the CDR3: TGTGCCAGCAGTGTCGGGGTCGGGGAGCTGTTTTTT.

The sample holds a few counts of this clonotype. The chain is built from TRBV20-1 and TRBJ1-5; perhaps TRBD1 as D (5 bases). V was shortened by 0 bases and J by 7 bases, with 25 bases between the two germline ends. Germline values: CDR1 DFQATT, CDR2 SNEGSKA (reference sequence). The CDR3 sequence is 18 residues long. CDR3 sequence reads: CSARDMRSGGVGFQPQHF. CDR3 coding DNA: TGCAGTGCTAGAGATATGAGGAGCGGAGGGGTCGGGTTCCAGCCCCAGCATTTT.